This passage covers 32 T cell receptor beta chains from one sample sequenced in a study of shared clonotypes between healthy human individuals (dated by TCRdb to the early 2020s). The method was the immunoSEQ multiplex PCR assay. TCRdb took over this immuneACCESS table, retaining in-frame rearrangements with V and J assigned. Such tables are incomplete; in checked studies, under half of the missing clones stem from an unresolved V gene, and the remainder is unexplained. The table for this sample lists over 2 million clones; less than 95% of them were counted only once. Together, the top ten hold approximately 0.39% of the sample. The source material was naive CD4+ T cells from PBMCs. Read against the paper, the sample's cell subset or site label means: CD45RA+ positively selected. These TCRs come from a man between 18 and 29 years old in good health. Some clones in this sample may be carry-over from other donors' samples.

This clone came up a few times. The rearrangement links TRBV7-9 to TRBJ2-3; weak D call: TRBD2 (6 bases). Trimming took 5 bases from V and 4 from J, leaving 16 bases between them. The CDR3 sequence is 15 residues long. In germline, CDR1 is SEHNR, CDR2 FQNEAQ (reference sequence). The CDR3 nucleotides are TGTGCCAGCAGCGCTCCGACTAGTAGGTCAGATACGCAGTATTTT. Encoded protein: CASSAPTSRSDTQYF.

The chain is built from TRBV5-6 and TRBJ2-1; TRBD2 matches at 7 bases. Germline trimming cut 0 bases from V and 4 bases from J; bases unmatched to any gene: 7. Germline assignment: CDR1 SGHDT and CDR2 YYEEEE. The CDR3 contains 16 residues. CDR3 nucleotide sequence: TGTGCCAGCAGCTTGGCGGGAGGACACCAGTACAATGAGCAGTTCTTC. Translation: CASSLAGGHQYNEQFF. The full variable domain, completed using reference TRBV5-6 and TRBJ2-1, is DAGVTQSPTHLIKTRGQQVTLRCSPKSGHDTVSWYQQALGQGPQFIFQYYEEEERQRGNFPDRFSGHQFPNYSSELNVNALLLGDSALYLCASSLAGGHQYNEQFFGPGTRLTVL.

This clone was detected only once. The rearrangement uses TRBV27 and TRBJ1-5, with D unclear. The CDR3 is made up of 14 amino acids. From germline, CDR1 is MNHEY and CDR2 SMNVEV (reference sequence). V lost 5 bases and J lost 6, with 14 bases in between. The CDR3 bases are TGTGCCAGCAGTCCTCGATGGGGAAGTCAGCCCCAGCATTTT. Amino acids: CASSPRWGSQPQHF.

The rearrangement links TRBV15 to TRBJ2-1; 11 bases fit TRBD2. Germline V lookup: CDR1 LNHNV, CDR2 YYDKDF (reference sequence). V gave up 5 bases and J gave up 3 bases; unmatched junction bases: 3. The CDR3 length is 15 residues. In DNA, the CDR3 is TGTGCCACCAGCTCGGGACTAGCGGTCTACAATGAGCAGTTCTTC. Translated: CATSSGLAVYNEQFF.

The rearrangement uses TRBV18 and TRBJ1-3, with D possibly being TRBD1 (5 bases). The V end was cut by 3 bases, the J end by 3 bases, with 15 bases between. The CDR3 contains 16 residues. Germline V lookup: CDR1 KGHSH, CDR2 LQKENI. The chain's CDR3 is CASSPPGRGFGNTIYF. CDR3 nucleotides: TGTGCCAGCTCACCCCCAGGGAGGGGCTTTGGAAACACCATATATTTT.

The rearrangement links TRBV10-1 to TRBJ2-3; TRBD2 matches at 9 bases. Germline CDR1 WNHNN, CDR2 SYGVQD (reference sequence). This CDR3 region has 15 residues. J was trimmed by 2 bases and V by 3 bases; bases with no gene match: 3. CDR3 coding DNA: TGCGCCAGCAGTGACCTAGCGGGGCCCACAGATACGCAGTATTTT. Translating it yields CASSDLAGPTDTQYF.

The gene calls are TRBV6-6 and TRBJ2-6; a possible D gene is TRBD1 (6 bases). The CDR3 spans 15 residues. CDR1 and CDR2 from the germline V gene are MNHNY and SVGAGI (reference sequence). V was clipped by 5 bases and J by 3 bases, with 11 bases between them. As DNA, the CDR3 is TGTGCCAGCAGTCTAACAGGGCGTGGGGCCAACGTCCTGACTTTC. It translates to CASSLTGRGANVLTF.

This clone occurred once. The gene calls are TRBV30 and TRBJ2-7; D possibly matches TRBD1 or TRBD2 (5 bases each). There are 13 residues in the CDR3. V lost 1 base and J lost 10, with 17 bases in between. Germline V gene lookup returns CDR1 GTSNPN and CDR2 SVGIG (reference sequence). In DNA form, the CDR3 reads TGTGCCTGGAGTGCGGCCGTTACGGGGCGACAGTACTTC. It codes for CAWSAAVTGRQYF. The whole variable domain, remainder taken from reference TRBV30 and TRBJ2-7, is SQTIHQWPATLVQPVGSPLSLECTVEGTSNPNLYWYRQAAGRGLQLLFYSVGIGQISSEVPQNLSASRPQDRQFILSSKKLLLSDSGFYLCAWSAAVTGRQYFGPGTRLTVT.

The rearrangement joins TRBV6-6 to TRBJ1-3; the D gene is possibly TRBD1 (5 bases). V gave up 8 bases and J gave up 4 bases, with 18 bases separating them. Per germline, CDR1 MNHNY and CDR2 SVGAGI (reference sequence). This CDR3 has 15 residues. CDR3 in amino acids: CASLRDPWTGNTIYF. CDR3 DNA sequence: TGTGCCAGCCTAAGGGACCCCTGGACCGGAAACACCATATATTTT.

This chain connects TRBV28 to TRBJ2-1, with 10 bases lining up with TRBD2. V shed 2 bases and J 5 bases; nucleotides not matched to a gene: 15. The germline CDR1 and CDR2 sequences are MDHEN and SYDVKM. This CDR3 is 19 amino acids long. Written as DNA, the CDR3 is TGTGCCAGCAGTTTAGTTCGGGTGAGCGGGAGGGCCCAGGACAATGAGCAGTTCTTC. It codes for CASSLVRVSGRAQDNEQFF.

On this clone: Additional DNA sequences in this sample encode the identical CDR3. This rearrangement joins TRBV5-4 to TRBJ2-1; TRBD2 matches 8 bases. With 3 bases clipped from V and 0 bases from J, the junction kept 2 bases outside the gene matches. Germline V gives CDR1 SGHNT, CDR2 YYREEE (reference sequence). The CDR3 loop spans 15 amino acids. CDR3 sequence: CASSSSGSSYNEQFF. In DNA form, the CDR3 reads TGTGCCAGCAGCTCCAGCGGGAGCTCCTACAATGAGCAGTTCTTC.

J is TRBJ1-1 and V is TRBV30; D gene unclear. CDR3 size: 13 residues. Germline V gives CDR1 GTSNPN, CDR2 SVGIG (reference sequence). V lost 2 bases and J lost 1, with 8 bases in between. CDR3 nucleotide sequence: TGTGCCTGGAGTAGTCAGACGAACACTGAAGCTTTCTTT. The encoded protein is CAWSSQTNTEAFF. The complete variable domain, with remaining parts taken from reference TRBV30 and TRBJ1-1, reads SQTIHQWPATLVQPVGSPLSLECTVEGTSNPNLYWYRQAAGRGLQLLFYSVGIGQISSEVPQNLSASRPQDRQFILSSKKLLLSDSGFYLCAWSSQTNTEAFFGQGTRLTVV.

The J gene is TRBJ1-4, the V gene TRBV30, with D maybe TRBD1 (5 bases). Trimming cost V 4 bases and J 8 bases, with 17 bases left between them. Per germline, CDR1 GTSNPN and CDR2 SVGIG (reference sequence). The CDR3 totals 14 residues. CDR3 loop: CAWNSGRGIEKLFF. CDR3 sequence (DNA): TGTGCCTGGAATTCAGGGCGGGGGATAGAAAAACTGTTTTTT.

Worth noting for this clone: The sample holds other DNA sequences that translate to the same CDR3. The V call is TRBV11-3, the J call TRBJ2-3, with 7 bases aligning to TRBD1. V gave up 5 bases and J gave up 4 bases; unmatched junction bases: 6. The CDR3 has 14 amino acids. Germline V gives CDR1 SGHNT, CDR2 YENEEA. CDR3 coding DNA: TGTGCCAGCAGCCCCCGACAGGGCGCAGATACGCAGTATTTT. The encoded protein is CASSPRQGADTQYF.

V gene TRBV9 combines with J gene TRBJ2-2; either TRBD1 or TRBD2 may supply D (5 bases each). V lost 4 bases and J lost 6, with 16 bases in between. Germline loops: CDR1 SGDLS, CDR2 YYNGEE. The CDR3 is 15 residues long. CDR3 amino acids: CASSTQVMGAGELFF. The CDR3 DNA reads TGTGCCAGCAGCACCCAAGTCATGGGGGCCGGGGAGCTGTTTTTT.

The chain is built from TRBV18 and TRBJ2-5; D is unclear. V gave up 5 bases and J gave up 3 bases, with 7 bases separating them. From germline, CDR1 is KGHSH and CDR2 LQKENI. This CDR3 has 12 residues. CDR3 sequence reads: CASSSSKETQYF. The CDR3, as DNA: TGTGCCAGCTCATCTTCAAAAGAGACCCAGTACTTC.

The V gene is TRBV19, the J gene TRBJ2-1, with 13 bases that match TRBD2. This CDR3 has 16 amino acids. Germline CDR1 LNHDA, CDR2 SQIVND (reference sequence). Trimming cost V 4 bases and J 5 bases; bases outside gene matches: 5. CDR3 nucleotide sequence: TGTGCCAGTAGTAGACTAGCGGGAGGTAGTAACAATGAGCAGTTCTTC. Residues: CASSRLAGGSNNEQFF.

The rearrangement uses TRBV5-1 and TRBJ2-3, with TRBD2 matching 14 bases. V shed 0 bases, J shed 4 bases, and the junction held 7 bases outside the gene matches. The CDR3 is 18 amino acids. Per germline, CDR1 SGHRS and CDR2 YFSETQ. In nucleotides, the CDR3 is TGCGCCAGCAGCTTGGGACTAGCGGGAGGGGCGGGGGCAGATACGCAGTATTTT. It encodes CASSLGLAGGAGADTQYF.

The J gene is TRBJ2-3, the V gene TRBV28, with D possibly being TRBD1 (5 bases). With 5 bases removed from V and 2 bases from J, the gap between germline ends came to 17 bases. Germline V CDR1 and CDR2: MDHEN, SYDVKM. CDR3 size: 16 residues. CDR3 region: CASSTAFDRFTDTQYF. CDR3 nucleotides: TGTGCCAGCAGTACCGCCTTCGACAGATTCACAGATACGCAGTATTTT. Complete variable domain (other parts from reference TRBV28 and TRBJ2-3): DVKVTQSSRYLVKRTGEKVFLECVQDMDHENMFWYRQDPGLGLRLIYFSYDVKMKEKGDIPEGYSVSREKKERFSLILESASTNQTSMYLCASSTAFDRFTDTQYFGPGTRLTVL.

Here the CDR3 DNA reads TGTGCCAGCAGCTTAGGGCCGGCGGGAGAGACCCAGTACTTC. This sequence encodes CASSLGPAGETQYF. The J gene is TRBJ2-5, the V gene TRBV7-9; a weak D match, TRBD2 (5 bases). Between the trimmed V and J ends, which lost 1 base and 4 bases, there was a span of 10 bases. CDR3 length: 14 amino acids. Germline V gives CDR1 SEHNR, CDR2 FQNEAQ (reference sequence).

The chain links TRBV6-1 to TRBJ2-4; D may be TRBD2 (6 bases). With 3 bases removed from V and 3 bases from J, the gap between germline ends came to 24 bases. Germline assignment: CDR1 MNHNS and CDR2 SASEGT. The CDR3 extends over 19 amino acids. CDR3 sequence reads: CASSDNQFGTPDDKNIQYF. CDR3 DNA: TGTGCCAGCAGTGACAATCAATTTGGGACTCCAGACGACAAAAACATTCAGTACTTC.

The chain has TRBV5-1 and TRBJ1-4; TRBD1 is a possible D gene (6 bases). This CDR3 is built from 12 residues. Trimming took 2 bases from V and 8 from J, leaving 7 bases between them. Germline lookup yields CDR1 SGHRS and CDR2 YFSETQ. CDR3 nucleotide sequence: TGCGCCAGCAGCTTCCAGGGGGAAAAACTGTTTTTT. Protein sequence: CASSFQGEKLFF. Drawing the rest from reference TRBV5-1 and TRBJ1-4, the complete variable domain is KAGVTQTPRYLIKTRGQQVTLSCSPISGHRSVSWYQQTPGQGLQFLFEYFSETQRNKGNFPGRFSGRQFSNSRSEMNVSTLELGDSALYLCASSFQGEKLFFGSGTQLSVL.

This clone has a single count. The rearrangement links TRBV7-8 to TRBJ1-5, with D perhaps TRBD1 (5 bases). The V end lost 8 bases, the J end lost 0 bases, and 11 bases lay between the germline ends. Germline-derived CDR1 and CDR2 are SGHVS and FQNEAQ. This CDR3 region has 14 residues. For the CDR3, the DNA is TGTGCCAGCTCAGACAGTTATAGCAATCAGCCCCAGCATTTT. Translation gives CASSDSYSNQPQHF.

This clone was seen a handful of times. The chain links TRBV10-3 to TRBJ2-3, with D possibly TRBD2 on 6 matching bases. CDR1 ENHRY and CDR2 SYGVKD come from the germline V gene. The CDR3 contains 11 residues. With 8 bases removed from V and 9 bases from J, the gap between germline ends came to 12 bases. CDR3 DNA sequence: TGTGCCATCTTGAGGGAGGAAACGCAGTATTTT. It is translated as CAILREETQYF.

The chain joins TRBV7-3 to TRBJ1-1; the D gene is possibly TRBD1 (5 bases). The CDR3 sequence is 13 residues long. V lost 2 bases and J lost 7, with 11 bases in between. The germline CDR1 and CDR2 sequences are SGHTA and FQGTGA. The CDR3: CASSLLAGNEAFF. The CDR3, as DNA: TGTGCCAGCAGCTTACTGGCAGGGAATGAAGCTTTCTTT.

CDR3 DNA sequence: TGCAGCGGCTCAGGGTTACACGAGCAGTACTTC. Residues: CSGSGLHEQYF. The V call is TRBV29-1, the J call TRBJ2-7, with D perhaps matching TRBD1 (5 bases). From germline, CDR1 is SQVTM and CDR2 ANQGSEA. Deletions cut 7 bases from V and 5 bases from J, with 12 bases between. CDR3 size: 11 residues.

The chain recombines TRBV5-1 with TRBJ2-2; 8 bases are a match to TRBD2. Germline CDR1 SGHRS, CDR2 YFSETQ. V was pared by 1 base and J by 1 base, with 6 bases of the junction left unmatched. This CDR3 is built from 17 residues. The DNA for the CDR3 is TGCGCCAGCAGCTTGTTGCTGGCGGGAGGGAACACCGGGGAGCTGTTTTTT. It yields the protein CASSLLLAGGNTGELFF.

The genes are TRBV6-6 and TRBJ1-5; no reliable D call. Germline V CDR1 and CDR2: MNHNY, SVGAGI (reference sequence). There are 15 residues in the CDR3. V was trimmed by 4 bases and J by 1 base, leaving 11 bases between them. The CDR3 DNA is TGTGCCAGCAGTTCCCCCCGGGGAAGCAATCAGCCCCAGCATTTT. It specifies CASSSPRGSNQPQHF.

This clone was seen a single time. This rearrangement joins TRBV28 to TRBJ2-7; D gene ambiguous. V was cut by 3 bases and J by 0 bases, with 12 bases left in between. The germline V gene has CDR1 MDHEN and CDR2 SYDVKM. The CDR3 has 15 residues. The CDR3: CASSFIGSNSYEQYF. The CDR3 region has the DNA TGTGCCAGCAGTTTTATAGGAAGTAACTCCTACGAGCAGTACTTC.

This clone is a singleton in its sample. The chain couples TRBV5-6 to TRBJ1-1, with D perhaps TRBD1 (5 bases). V gave up 10 bases and J gave up 1 base, with 14 bases separating them. From germline, CDR1 is SGHDT and CDR2 YYEEEE. CDR3 length: 13 amino acids. Here the CDR3 DNA reads TGTGCCGCCCAGTTAGGGGCGAACACTGAAGCTTTCTTT. Translating it yields CAAQLGANTEAFF.

The chain joins TRBV4-2 to TRBJ2-7; TRBD1 is a possible D gene (6 bases). Trimming took off 1 base at V and 4 bases at J, with 14 bases between the two ends. Germline CDR1 is LGHNA and CDR2 is YNFKEQ. There are 15 residues in the CDR3. As DNA, the CDR3 is TGTGCCAGCAGCCAAGTGTGGGCCAGGGGTTACGAGCAGTACTTC. It specifies CASSQVWARGYEQYF.

With regard to this clone: This specimen includes other DNA sequences encoding the same CDR3. V gene TRBV6-5 combines with J gene TRBJ2-3; 12 bases are a match to TRBD2. The CDR3 sequence is 14 residues long. Germline assignment: CDR1 MNHEY and CDR2 SVGAGI. V lost 5 bases to trimming and J lost 6 bases; unmatched junction nucleotides: 3. CDR3 nucleotide sequence: TGTGCCAGCAGTCTAGCGGGAGGGCCGGATACGCAGTATTTT. Amino acids: CASSLAGGPDTQYF.